What follows is one T cell receptor beta chain and its context. Clones were read by immunoSEQ multiplex PCR, and TCRdb kept only the in-frame ones, dropping some. The table records some 130,000 clones, 90% to 95% of them present only once. Germline V lookup: CDR1 LNHDA, CDR2 SQIVND (reference sequence). This CDR3 comprises 15 residues. The J segment lost 1 base and the V segment lost 6 bases, leaving 7 bases of the junction unmatched. The sample belongs to a study of T cell responses to AZD1222 COVID-19 vaccine. Sequencing used peripheral blood, obtained on day 0 of AZD1222 vaccination. This chain connects TRBV19 to TRBJ1-1; 8 bases line up with TRBD1. This receptor was obtained from an adult in good health. The DNA of the CDR3 is TGTGCCAGTAGCCTGATGGGGACAGGGAACACTGAAGCTTTCTTT. Residues: CASSLMGTGNTEAFF.